The 20 T cell receptor beta chains below all came from one sample that was sequenced in a study of T cell changes during pregnancy in multiple sclerosis. Sequencing was performed with immunoSEQ multiplex PCR; in TCRdb, only in-frame clones are kept and a portion is missing. The sample contains tens of thousands of clones, approximately 92% of which appear only once. Sample: peripheral blood, taken in the third trimester of pregnancy. These receptors all come from a female donor in good health, enrolled as a control in a pregnancy study.

CDR3 DNA sequence: TGCGCCAGCAGCCAAGATCTAATGCTTGGACTAGCGTCTATCAATGAGCAGTTCTTC. This codes for CASSQDLMLGLASINEQFF. The V and J genes are TRBV4-3 and TRBJ2-1, with TRBD2 identical over 9 bases. The CDR3 runs to 19 residues. Germline CDR1 is LGHNA and CDR2 is YSLEER. The ends lost 0 bases at V and 6 bases at J; junction bases unmatched: 15.

The V gene is TRBV15, the J gene TRBJ2-2, with 9 bases matching TRBD1. The germline gives CDR1 LNHNV, CDR2 YYDKDF (reference sequence). V trimming: 0 bases; J trimming: 4 bases; junction bases outside the gene matches: 3. The CDR3 is 16 residues long. The CDR3 nucleotides are TGTGCCACCAGCAGAGATGGGGACAGGGCCACCGGGGAGCTGTTTTTT. Translated: CATSRDGDRATGELFF.

To note about this clone: Other DNA variants within this sample encode the same CDR3. The rearrangement links TRBV6-5 to TRBJ2-7; 8 nucleotides line up with TRBD1. Germline lookup yields CDR1 MNHEY and CDR2 SVGAGI. This CDR3 is 14 amino acids long. Trimming at V came to 5 bases and at J to 0 bases, leaving 3 bases not matched to a gene. The CDR3, as DNA: TGTGCCAGCAGTGCCGGGACAGGCTCCTACGAGCAGTACTTC. Encoded protein: CASSAGTGSYEQYF.

V gene TRBV19 combines with J gene TRBJ2-3, with TRBD2 as a possible D gene (7 bases). The CDR3 spans 16 residues. V lost 3 bases, J lost 0 bases, and 13 bases lay in between. CDR1 and CDR2 from the germline V gene are LNHDA and SQIVND (reference sequence). Here the CDR3 DNA reads TGTGCCAGTAGTATTGGGGGGGCCCGAAGCACAGATACGCAGTATTTT. Amino acids: CASSIGGARSTDTQYF. Supplemented by reference TRBV19 and TRBJ2-3, the full variable domain reads DGGITQSPKYLFRKEGQNVTLSCEQNLNHDAMYWYRQDPGQGLRLIYYSQIVNDFQKGDIAEGYSVSREKKESFPLTVTSAQKNPTAFYLCASSIGGARSTDTQYFGPGTRLTVL.

This clone has just one count. This sequence joins TRBV28 and TRBJ2-7; 7 bases are shared with TRBD2. CDR1 is MDHEN, CDR2 SYDVKM, per germline. The CDR3 totals 14 residues. After removal of 3 bases from V and 3 bases from J, the junction contained 5 bases not matched to a gene. The CDR3 protein is CASSLGGSRYEQYF. As DNA, the CDR3 is TGTGCCAGCAGTTTGGGGGGGTCCCGCTACGAGCAGTACTTC.

The rearrangement joins TRBV6-5 to TRBJ1-5; no clear D gene. Trimming shortened V by 6 bases and J by 0 bases, and 6 bases separated the two germline ends. Per the germline V gene, CDR1 is MNHEY and CDR2 is SVGAGI. This CDR3 comprises 13 residues. The CDR3 DNA reads as TGTGCCAGCAGGCCGGTTAGCAATCAGCCCCAGCATTTT. This gives the protein CASRPVSNQPQHF.

The genes are TRBV6-1 and TRBJ2-7, with TRBD1 matching 8 bases. V lost 5 bases, J lost 3 bases, and 6 bases stayed unmatched. Germline V gene data show CDR1 as MNHNS and CDR2 as SASEGT. The CDR3 runs 14 residues. As DNA, the CDR3 is TGTGCCAGCAGTTCAGACAGGGGTTACTACGAGCAGTACTTC. It is translated as CASSSDRGYYEQYF.

The J gene is TRBJ1-6, the V gene TRBV7-2; no clear D gene. The germline V and J ends were trimmed by 1 base and 14 bases, with 9 bases remaining between them. The V gene's germline CDR1 is SGHTA and CDR2 FQGNSA. The CDR3 length is 12 residues. Here the CDR3 reads CASSLVSAALHF. The CDR3, as DNA: TGTGCCAGCAGCTTAGTTTCTGCAGCCCTCCACTTT.

V is TRBV30 and J is TRBJ1-5; no reliable D call. Trimming cost V 2 bases and J 3 bases, with 8 bases left between them. CDR1 and CDR2 (germline): GTSNPN, SVGIG (reference sequence). The CDR3 length is 13 residues. CDR3 sequence reads: CAWSTEINQPQHF. CDR3 in DNA: TGTGCCTGGAGTACAGAAATCAATCAGCCCCAGCATTTT. Together with reference TRBV30 and TRBJ1-5, the CDR3 gives the full variable domain: SQTIHQWPATLVQPVGSPLSLECTVEGTSNPNLYWYRQAAGRGLQLLFYSVGIGQISSEVPQNLSASRPQDRQFILSSKKLLLSDSGFYLCAWSTEINQPQHFGDGTRLSIL.

The chain carries TRBV2 and TRBJ2-1; tentatively, D is TRBD2 (5 bases). The CDR3 contains 14 residues. V was cut by 8 bases and J by 9 bases, with 20 bases left in between. Germline V gene lookup returns CDR1 SNHLY and CDR2 FYNNEI. CDR3 in amino acids: CASSAGGPGGEQFF. For the CDR3, the DNA is TGTGCCAGCTCGGCGGGCGGGCCAGGCGGTGAGCAGTTCTTC.

The V and J genes are TRBV28 and TRBJ2-7, with D tentatively TRBD1 (6 bases). The germline gives CDR1 MDHEN, CDR2 SYDVKM. The V gene lost 7 bases and the J gene lost 2 bases, with 15 bases spanning the gap. This CDR3 spans 14 amino acids. CDR3 DNA sequence: TGTGCCAGCAAGTTTTTGGACAGTCCCTACGAGCAGTACTTC. Translation: CASKFLDSPYEQYF.

The chain couples TRBV5-6 to TRBJ2-2; 8 bases line up with TRBD1. Germline V lookup: CDR1 SGHDT, CDR2 YYEEEE. The CDR3 spans 15 residues. V lost 4 bases to trimming and J lost 1 base; unmatched junction nucleotides: 3. The chain's CDR3 is CASSAGTGNTGELFF. The CDR3 DNA reads TGTGCCAGCAGCGCCGGGACAGGGAACACCGGGGAGCTGTTTTTT.

The chain employs TRBV4-2 and TRBJ2-2, with TRBD2 matching 10 bases. Germline values: CDR1 LGHNA, CDR2 YNFKEQ. J lost 5 bases, V lost 0 bases, and 6 bases had no gene match. The CDR3 length is 17 residues. The CDR3 DNA follows: TGTGCCAGCAGCCAAGAGTCTAGCGGGAGTAGTACCGGGGAGCTGTTTTTT. Residues: CASSQESSGSSTGELFF.

V gene TRBV5-4 combines with J gene TRBJ1-6; 7 bases line up with TRBD1. Losses at the gene ends were 4 bases for V and 7 bases for J; bases not matched to a gene: 8. The length of the CDR3 is 15 residues. Germline loops: CDR1 SGHNT, CDR2 YYREEE (reference sequence). The CDR3 region is CASSPDRVGNSPLHF. The CDR3 nucleotides read TGTGCCAGCAGCCCAGACAGGGTGGGCAATTCACCCCTCCACTTT.

This chain's CDR3 is CASSPASTDTQYF. The CDR3 DNA is TGTGCCAGCTCACCGGCCAGCACAGATACGCAGTATTTT. The V gene is TRBV18, the J gene TRBJ2-3; unclear D gene. V was shortened by 3 bases and J by 0 bases, with 4 bases between the two germline ends. The CDR3 extends over 13 amino acids. The germline V gene has CDR1 KGHSH and CDR2 LQKENI.

The chain recombines TRBV2 with TRBJ2-5; 8 nucleotides match TRBD2. This CDR3 contains 14 residues. Germline CDR1 and CDR2: SNHLY and FYNNEI. The trim removed 11 bases at V and 5 bases at J, leaving 13 bases unmatched. In DNA, the CDR3 is TGTGCCTCACAGGCGGGACTAGTCATGGAGACCCAGTACTTC. This codes for CASQAGLVMETQYF.

The chain links TRBV4-1 to TRBJ1-6; 8 nucleotides line up with TRBD1. The V and J ends lost 0 bases and 11 bases, in that order; junction bases with no gene match: 18. Germline V CDR1 and CDR2: MGHRA, YSYEKL. The CDR3 is 19 residues long. The CDR3 here is CASSQDLRSGGAGWPPLHF. CDR3 in DNA: TGCGCCAGCAGCCAAGATCTGAGGTCAGGGGGCGCTGGATGGCCACCCCTCCACTTT.

The genes are TRBV5-1 and TRBJ1-1; D is ambiguous. The CDR3 runs to 13 residues. V gave up 4 bases and J gave up 2 bases, with 9 bases separating them. Germline loops: CDR1 SGHRS, CDR2 YFSETQ. The CDR3 is CASSVLSNTEAFF. DNA of the CDR3: TGCGCCAGCAGCGTTCTTTCTAACACTGAAGCTTTCTTT.

In regard to this clone: Germline is not matched at one junction end, which may reflect a read error. The chain carries TRBV7-7 and TRBJ2-6, with D perhaps TRBD1 (6 bases). The length of the CDR3 is 15 residues. Germline assignment: CDR1 SSHAT and CDR2 FNYEAQ (reference sequence). DNA of the CDR3: TGTGCTAGCAGCCCTACAGGGATCGGGGCCAACGTCCTGACTTTC. Translation gives CASSPTGIGANVLTF.

In its sample, this clone was seen a few times. CDR3 DNA: TGTGCCAGCAGCTTCGGGACAGTGAATTCACCCCTCCACTTT. This translates into CASSFGTVNSPLHF. This chain uses TRBV7-9 with TRBJ1-6; 7 bases match TRBD1. The CDR3 runs 14 residues. Losses at the gene ends were 3 bases for V and 7 bases for J; bases not matched to a gene: 3. In germline, CDR1 is SEHNR, CDR2 FQNEAQ (reference sequence).